These T cell receptor beta chains were read from a single sample in a study of blood T cell repertoires in COVID-19. TCRdb's table, derived via immunoSEQ multiplex PCR, lists solely in-frame clones and lacks some. The repertoire holds around 200,000 clones, with roughly 80% as singletons. Material: PBMCs or T cells enriched from blood (not recorded which). The receptor set was obtained from a woman in her twenties or thirties who had recovered from COVID-19. Each CDR3 is given without its conserved first and last residue. The D gene is left open where the match is weak.

cdr3_aa j_call d_call v_call
ASSLVAGSRLETQY TRBJ2-5 - TRBV7-8
ASNRGAVETQY TRBJ2-5 - TRBV12-3/TRBV12-4
ASSSPQREGADTQY TRBJ2-3 TRBD2 TRBV27
ASSPTNGGTDTQY TRBJ2-3 TRBD2 TRBV7-3
ASSFLGARNEQF TRBJ2-1 - TRBV5-6
ASSPRGGNEQF TRBJ2-1 - TRBV5-4
ASSLERNEQF TRBJ2-1 - TRBV11-2
ASSPGQRKNIQY TRBJ2-4 TRBD1 TRBV28
ASSFLAGTDTQY TRBJ2-3 TRBD2 TRBV5-1
ASSSGIRPDTQY TRBJ2-3 - TRBV7-3
ASSQLQGAGNQPQH TRBJ1-5 TRBD1 TRBV4-1
ATSRASGTEAF TRBJ1-1 - TRBV24-1
AISDPGQTNSYEQY TRBJ2-7 - TRBV10-3
ASSTRRDTGTEAF TRBJ1-1 - TRBV7-9
ASRGTGDEKLF TRBJ1-4 TRBD1 TRBV7-8
ASSRESDRVYGYT TRBJ1-2 - TRBV7-9
ASSPSVTGTDSNQPQH TRBJ1-5 TRBD1 TRBV9
ASSPYSGKGSDEQF TRBJ2-1 TRBD2 TRBV18
ASSGPNQPQH TRBJ1-5 - TRBV28
ASYPGGSGANVLT TRBJ2-6 TRBD1 TRBV28
ATSKGTSGRVETQY TRBJ2-5 TRBD2 TRBV15
ASSLVSSGSQETQY TRBJ2-5 TRBD2 TRBV5-1
ASSLTGGRNTIY TRBJ1-3 TRBD1 TRBV14
ASSVGDSGRRDTQY TRBJ2-3 TRBD2 TRBV9
ASSFSGTGAAISSREQY TRBJ2-7 TRBD1 TRBV4-1
ASAQGVKTEAF TRBJ1-1 TRBD1 TRBV25-1
ATSDSDRRTNQPQH TRBJ1-5 - TRBV24-1
ASSWTGGSYEQY TRBJ2-7 - TRBV21-1
ASSSSSGGVSHEQF TRBJ2-1 TRBD2 TRBV18
ASSRNRVKGGYT TRBJ1-2 - TRBV5-4
ASSFRDKGQPQH TRBJ1-5 - TRBV4-1
ASSQALGSGRTDTQY TRBJ2-3 - TRBV4-1
ASSQDGGSLGYT TRBJ1-2 - TRBV4-1
ASSQGRGFVQQHSGNTIY TRBJ1-3 - TRBV3-1/TRBV3-2
ASGPGLAGIQETQY TRBJ2-5 TRBD2 TRBV12-5
ASSFGEAPPDEKLF TRBJ1-4 - TRBV7-9
ASEGRDRGLNGELF TRBJ2-2 TRBD1 TRBV28
ASGLVGATGELF TRBJ2-2 - TRBV12-5
ASSLTGFYGYT TRBJ1-2 - TRBV5-6
ASSYGTFNTGELF TRBJ2-2 - TRBV7-7